The sequence of this T cell receptor beta chain was determined in a study of PD-1 blockade in classical Hodgkin lymphoma. Here immunoSEQ multiplex PCR was the method, and the copy in TCRdb shows in-frame clones only, minus some. The repertoire holds approximately 46,000 clones, with over 70% as singletons. Every patient experienced relapse after autologous stem cell transplantation, and brentuximab vedotin exposure varied. Note on this clone: What it binds is not known.

General study points: Nothing has yet pinned down what causes the repertoire differences, possibly disease activity or prior therapy. Newly diagnosed patients were reported to exhibit reduced baseline TCR diversity relative to healthy donors. Any patient who commenced nivolumab under 1 year after ASCT was excluded.

Trimming removed 6 bases from V and 8 bases from J, with 13 bases in between. The CDR3 extends over 11 amino acids. From germline, CDR1 is DFQATT and CDR2 SNEGSKA (reference sequence). The starting material was peripheral blood mononuclear cells (PBMCs), obtained at baseline. The chain couples TRBV20-1 to TRBJ1-2; weak D call: TRBD1 (6 bases). The TCR comes from a human donor with classical Hodgkin lymphoma. The CDR3 bases are TGCAGTGCGCAGGGGTCTGAAGGCTACACCTTC. Translation gives CSAQGSEGYTF.